Listed below are T cell receptor beta chains from one sample, sequenced in a study of blood T cell repertoires in COVID-19. Sequenced by immunoSEQ multiplex PCR; TCRdb stores in-frame clones only, minus some. The data hold approximately 140,000 clones, with around 84% observed a single time. The sample consisted of peripheral blood. These receptors all come from a man younger than 40 with COVID-19, enrolled during active disease. Both conserved end residues are part of each CDR3. A D gene is named only where the DNA matches it firmly. Only some rows state a clone size, as once, few, many or a class for expanded clones.

DNA: TGCACCAGCAGCCAAGGCGACAAGCGGAAAAACACTGAAGCTTTCTTT
CDR3: CTSSQGDKRKNTEAFF
length: 16
V: TRBV1
D: NA
J: TRBJ1-1
size: NA

DNA: TGTGCCACCAGCAATCTAGCGGGAGGGGTTCTTAGCACAGATACGCAGTATTTT
CDR3: CATSNLAGGVLSTDTQYF
length: 18
V: TRBV15
D: TRBD2
J: TRBJ2-3
size: NA

DNA: TGCGCCAGCAGTTCAGGGACAGGGAACACCGGGGAGCTGTTTTTT
CDR3: CASSSGTGNTGELFF
length: 15
V: TRBV10-1
D: TRBD1
J: TRBJ2-2
size: once

DNA: TGTGCCAGCAGGGCCCGACAGGGGCAGACTGAAGCTTTCTTT
CDR3: CASRARQGQTEAFF
length: 14
V: TRBV2
D: TRBD1
J: TRBJ1-1
size: few

DNA: TGTGCTAGCAGCTGGGGACAGGGGGCCTATGAGCAGTTCTTC
CDR3: CASSWGQGAYEQFF
length: 14
V: TRBV7-7
D: TRBD1
J: TRBJ2-1
size: NA

DNA: TGTGCCTGTACAGGCCTAGGGTCGAATGAGCAGTTCTTC
CDR3: CACTGLGSNEQFF
length: 13
V: TRBV30
D: NA
J: TRBJ2-1
size: NA

DNA: TGTGCCAGCAGCCCCAGCAGGGGGCAAGAGACCCAGTACTTC
CDR3: CASSPSRGQETQYF
length: 14
V: TRBV6-5
D: TRBD1
J: TRBJ2-5
size: NA

DNA: TGTGCCAGCAGTTTGGCCGGACAGACTCTCTCCTACGAGCAGTACTTC
CDR3: CASSLAGQTLSYEQYF
length: 16
V: TRBV27
D: NA
J: TRBJ2-7
size: NA

DNA: TGTGCCATCAGCGAGGGGGAGGAGGATGGCTACACCTTC
CDR3: CAISEGEEDGYTF
length: 13
V: TRBV10-3
D: NA
J: TRBJ1-2
size: NA

DNA: TGTGCCAGCAGTTATGACAGGGAGATCTATGGCTACACCTTC
CDR3: CASSYDREIYGYTF
length: 14
V: TRBV6-5
D: TRBD1
J: TRBJ1-2
size: NA

DNA: TGCGCCAGCAGCCAAGATGGAAGGGACTTGTACTTC
CDR3: CASSQDGRDLYF
length: 12
V: TRBV4-3
D: NA
J: TRBJ2-7
size: NA

DNA: TGTGCCAGCACCGATTACGGGAAGTCCTACGAGCAGTACTTC
CDR3: CASTDYGKSYEQYF
length: 14
V: TRBV28
D: NA
J: TRBJ2-7
size: NA

DNA: TGTGCCAGTAGTTCGCTTTTACAGGGGCGCGGAAACACCATATATTTT
CDR3: CASSSLLQGRGNTIYF
length: 16
V: TRBV19
D: TRBD1
J: TRBJ1-3
size: NA

DNA: TGCAGCGTTATCCGGGACAGGGGAGAAAAACTGTTTTTT
CDR3: CSVIRDRGEKLFF
length: 13
V: TRBV29-1
D: TRBD1
J: TRBJ1-4
size: NA

DNA: TGCGCCAGCAGCTTGGGTGTCTCTAACTATGGCTACACCTTC
CDR3: CASSLGVSNYGYTF
length: 14
V: TRBV5-1
D: NA
J: TRBJ1-2
size: NA

DNA: TGTGCCAGCAGCCCACTAGCGGACCAAGAGACCCAGTACTTC
CDR3: CASSPLADQETQYF
length: 14
V: TRBV5-4
D: TRBD2
J: TRBJ2-5
size: NA

DNA: TGTGCCAGCTCACCATACAGCTCTGGAAACACCATATATTTT
CDR3: CASSPYSSGNTIYF
length: 14
V: TRBV18
D: NA
J: TRBJ1-3
size: NA

DNA: TGTGCCAGCAGCAAAGAGGGGAGGGGCGGACAGCCCCAGCATTTT
CDR3: CASSKEGRGGQPQHF
length: 15
V: TRBV21-1
D: NA
J: TRBJ1-5
size: NA

DNA: TGCAGTGCTAGTTCCAGCGGGAGGGCCCTCAGGCAGTTCTTC
CDR3: CSASSSGRALRQFF
length: 14
V: TRBV20-1
D: TRBD2
J: TRBJ2-1
size: once

DNA: TGTGCCAGCAGTGAAGGTACTAGCAGAGGCATTCAGTACTTC
CDR3: CASSEGTSRGIQYF
length: 14
V: TRBV2
D: NA
J: TRBJ2-4
size: few

DNA: TGTGCCAGTAGTATAGATCGATTTGGACAGGGGAAGGGCTACACCTTC
CDR3: CASSIDRFGQGKGYTF
length: 16
V: TRBV19
D: TRBD1
J: TRBJ1-2
size: NA

DNA: TGTGCCACCAGTGACCCGCTCGGAGGGGCGGCACAAGAGACCCAGTACTTC
CDR3: CATSDPLGGAAQETQYF
length: 17
V: TRBV24-1
D: NA
J: TRBJ2-5
size: NA

DNA: TGCGCCAGCAGTCGAACGGGGGGCCAGGAGACCCAGTACTTC
CDR3: CASSRTGGQETQYF
length: 14
V: TRBV10-1
D: NA
J: TRBJ2-5
size: many

DNA: TGTGCCAGCAGCTTACAGGGCAGGGGTACAGATACGCAGTATTTT
CDR3: CASSLQGRGTDTQYF
length: 15
V: TRBV7-2
D: NA
J: TRBJ2-3
size: once

DNA: TGTGCCATCAGTGAGGGGGGGACTCGACGTGGCACCATATATTTT
CDR3: CAISEGGTRRGTIYF
length: 15
V: TRBV10-3
D: NA
J: TRBJ1-3
size: NA

DNA: TGTGCCACAAAGACCGGGACTAGCAGCTACGAGCAGTACTTC
CDR3: CATKTGTSSYEQYF
length: 14
V: TRBV2
D: TRBD2
J: TRBJ2-7
size: many

DNA: TGTGCCAGCAGCTCGACAGGTGTTCGCGGACTAGCCTACAATGAGCAGTTCTTC
CDR3: CASSSTGVRGLAYNEQFF
length: 18
V: TRBV11-2
D: NA
J: TRBJ2-1
size: NA

DNA: TGTGCCAGGGAAACAGGGGGCGATGGCTACACCTTC
CDR3: CARETGGDGYTF
length: 12
V: TRBV2
D: TRBD1
J: TRBJ1-2
size: NA

DNA: TGTGCCAGCAGCTTACCTACCGGGACAGGGGGGTCAGATACGCAGTATTTT
CDR3: CASSLPTGTGGSDTQYF
length: 17
V: TRBV7-6
D: TRBD1
J: TRBJ2-3
size: NA

DNA: TGTGCCAGCAGTTACTCGAAGGCCGGGAGCTCCTACGAGCAGTACTTC
CDR3: CASSYSKAGSSYEQYF
length: 16
V: TRBV6-5
D: NA
J: TRBJ2-7
size: NA

DNA: TGTGCCAGCACCGTAGATTGGACAGGGGCCGGGGAGCTGTTTTTT
CDR3: CASTVDWTGAGELFF
length: 15
V: TRBV9
D: TRBD1
J: TRBJ2-2
size: NA

DNA: TGTGCCAGCAGCCGCAAAGCGGGAGTTGAGACCCAGTACTTC
CDR3: CASSRKAGVETQYF
length: 14
V: TRBV28
D: TRBD2
J: TRBJ2-5
size: once

DNA: TGTGCCAGTAGCCGGAGAGTCGCAGATACGCAGTATTTT
CDR3: CASSRRVADTQYF
length: 13
V: TRBV19
D: NA
J: TRBJ2-3
size: once

DNA: TGTGCCAGCAGGCTGGGACTTAGTGTAGGCGAAGAGACCCAGTACTTC
CDR3: CASRLGLSVGEETQYF
length: 16
V: TRBV27
D: NA
J: TRBJ2-5
size: NA

DNA: TGTGCCACCAGCGGATGGACAGGGAGGAACACTGAAGCTTTCTTT
CDR3: CATSGWTGRNTEAFF
length: 15
V: TRBV15
D: TRBD1
J: TRBJ1-1
size: NA

DNA: TGTGCCACCAGCAGGGGAGGGAACGGTGGATCACCCCTCCACTTT
CDR3: CATSRGGNGGSPLHF
length: 15
V: TRBV15
D: NA
J: TRBJ1-6
size: few

DNA: TGCGCCAGCAGCCAAGGGACAGGGGATAGCGAAAAACTGTTTTTT
CDR3: CASSQGTGDSEKLFF
length: 15
V: TRBV4-3
D: TRBD1
J: TRBJ1-4
size: NA

DNA: TGTGCCAGCAGCTGGGACAGGGGGACTGAAGCTTTCTTT
CDR3: CASSWDRGTEAFF
length: 13
V: TRBV11-2
D: TRBD1
J: TRBJ1-1
size: NA

DNA: TGTGCCAGCAGCCTAAGACGGGGAGGAAACACCATATATTTT
CDR3: CASSLRRGGNTIYF
length: 14
V: TRBV3-1/TRBV3-2
D: NA
J: TRBJ1-3
size: few

DNA: TGTGCCAGCAGCCTAAGGGGCGGGAACACTGAAGCTTTCTTT
CDR3: CASSLRGGNTEAFF
length: 14
V: TRBV3-1/TRBV3-2
D: NA
J: TRBJ1-1
size: NA

DNA: TGCGCCAGCAGTCTAGCGGGAGGGGCAAACACGAACACCGGGGAGCTGTTTTTT
CDR3: CASSLAGGANTNTGELFF
length: 18
V: TRBV4-1
D: TRBD2
J: TRBJ2-2
size: NA

DNA: TGCGCCAGCAGCCCCAGGGGGTCAGGGACCGGGGAGCTGTTTTTT
CDR3: CASSPRGSGTGELFF
length: 15
V: TRBV4-3
D: TRBD1
J: TRBJ2-2
size: NA

DNA: TGTGCCAGCAGCCCTAGAGGTAGGGAGACCCAGTACTTC
CDR3: CASSPRGRETQYF
length: 13
V: TRBV3-1/TRBV3-2
D: NA
J: TRBJ2-5
size: NA

DNA: TGTGCCTGGAGCCCCGTAGGAGGTCCGCTATACAATGAGCAGTTCTTC
CDR3: CAWSPVGGPLYNEQFF
length: 16
V: TRBV30
D: NA
J: TRBJ2-1
size: once

DNA: TGCGCCAGCAGTGAGTCGGACAGGGCCGTCACCTTC
CDR3: CASSESDRAVTF
length: 12
V: TRBV10-2
D: TRBD1
J: TRBJ1-2
size: NA

DNA: TGTGCCAGCACGGGACAGATTAATTCACCCCTCCACTTT
CDR3: CASTGQINSPLHF
length: 13
V: TRBV6-5
D: TRBD1
J: TRBJ1-6
size: NA

DNA: TGTGCCACCAGTGATCCCTCGTTTCAGGGGGATAGCACAGATACGCAGTATTTT
CDR3: CATSDPSFQGDSTDTQYF
length: 18
V: TRBV24-1
D: TRBD1
J: TRBJ2-3
size: NA

DNA: TGTGCCAGCAGCGTAGAGAGCGGGGAGGAGTTCTTC
CDR3: CASSVESGEEFF
length: 12
V: TRBV9
D: TRBD2
J: TRBJ2-1
size: NA

DNA: TGTGCCAGCAGCCTCTTCCGGACAGGGGTTGCGGGAGAGACCCAGTACTTC
CDR3: CASSLFRTGVAGETQYF
length: 17
V: TRBV11-2
D: TRBD1
J: TRBJ2-5
size: NA

DNA: TGTGCCAGCAGCCCGGGGGACAGGGGCTACGATCGGTACTTC
CDR3: CASSPGDRGYDRYF
length: 14
V: TRBV3-1/TRBV3-2
D: TRBD1
J: TRBJ2-7
size: NA

DNA: TGTGCCAGCAGCCCCCCGACTAGCACCGGGGAGCTGTTTTTT
CDR3: CASSPPTSTGELFF
length: 14
V: TRBV6-2/TRBV6-3
D: NA
J: TRBJ2-2
size: few

DNA: TGTGCCAGCAGTTACTATCCGGGTTCCACTGAAGCTTTCTTT
CDR3: CASSYYPGSTEAFF
length: 14
V: TRBV6-5
D: NA
J: TRBJ1-1
size: NA